The rows below give T cell receptor delta chains drawn from one sample of a study of Vδ1+ human thymocytes. TCRdb reprocessed the multiplex PCR reads using CATT. The data hold 21,000 or so delta-chain clones, with around 7.4% observed a single time. Sequenced material: Vdelta1+ gamma-delta thymocytes from the thymus. These receptors all come from a child younger than two who had congenital heart surgery. The CDR3 runs from the conserved cysteine through the conserved F or W. The order of the fields is D gene, clone size, V gene, J gene, CDR3 protein, CDR3 DNA. D genes are given only for firm matches. Not all rows give a size; the values are once, few, many and, for expanded clones, a class.

d_call: TRDD3
clone_size: NA
v_call: TRDV1
j_call: TRDJ1
cdr3_aa: CALGVRRRGYADKLIF
cdr3_nt: TGTGCTCTTGGGGTTCGTAGGAGGGGATACGCCGATAAACTCATCTTT

d_call: NA
clone_size: few
v_call: TRDV1
j_call: TRDJ1
cdr3_aa: CALGELDQYTDKLIF
cdr3_nt: TGTGCTCTTGGGGAACTAGATCAGTACACCGATAAACTCATCTTT

d_call: TRDD3
clone_size: NA
v_call: TRDV1
j_call: TRDJ1
cdr3_aa: CALGELHAFPHWGIPNTDKLIF
cdr3_nt: TGTGCTCTTGGGGAACTTCACGCCTTTCCGCACTGGGGGATACCAAACACCGATAAGCTCATCTTT

d_call: TRDD3
clone_size: NA
v_call: TRDV1
j_call: TRDJ1
cdr3_aa: CALGELPSYLLYWGIASDKLIF
cdr3_nt: TGTGCTCTTGGGGAACTTCCTTCTTATCTCCTGTACTGGGGGATAGCTTCCGATAAACTCATCTTT

d_call: TRDD3
clone_size: NA
v_call: TRDV1
j_call: TRDJ1
cdr3_aa: CALGELEVGDTTDKLIF
cdr3_nt: TGTGCTCTTGGGGAACTTGAGGTGGGGGATACAACCGATAAACTCATCTTT

d_call: NA
clone_size: NA
v_call: TRDV1
j_call: TRDJ1
cdr3_aa: CALGSFLNWGPYTDKLIF
cdr3_nt: TGTGCTCTTGGGTCCTTCCTAAACTGGGGACCGTACACCGATAAACTCATCTTT

d_call: TRDD3
clone_size: few
v_call: TRDV1
j_call: TRDJ1
cdr3_aa: CALGVPYLVGDDTDKLIF
cdr3_nt: TGTGCTCTTGGGGTCCCCTACTTAGTGGGGGATGACACCGATAAACTCATCTTT

d_call: TRDD3
clone_size: few
v_call: TRDV1
j_call: TRDJ1
cdr3_aa: CALGKKQYWGMAQGIYTDKLIF
cdr3_nt: TGTGCTCTTGGGAAAAAGCAATACTGGGGGATGGCGCAGGGGATATACACCGATAAACTCATCTTT

d_call: NA
clone_size: few
v_call: TRDV1
j_call: TRDJ1
cdr3_aa: CALGERPHLAVLDKLIF
cdr3_nt: TGTGCTCTTGGGGAAAGACCCCACTTGGCTGTCCTCGATAAACTCATCTTT

d_call: NA
clone_size: NA
v_call: TRDV1
j_call: TRDJ1
cdr3_aa: CALGKSPLCTPYTDKLIF
cdr3_nt: TGTGCTCTTGGGAAGTCCCCACTTTGTACGCCGTACACCGATAAACTCATCTTT

d_call: NA
clone_size: few
v_call: TRDV1
j_call: TRDJ1
cdr3_aa: CALGERGFPVLADKLIF
cdr3_nt: TGTGCTCTTGGGGAAAGGGGGTTTCCCGTACTAGCCGATAAACTCATCTTT

d_call: TRDD3
clone_size: medium-sized
v_call: TRDV2
j_call: TRDJ1
cdr3_aa: CACELLGDNTTDKLIF
cdr3_nt: TGTGCCTGTGAGCTACTGGGGGATAACACCACCGATAAACTCATCTTT

d_call: NA
clone_size: few
v_call: TRDV1
j_call: TRDJ1
cdr3_aa: CALGELAGYPGDKLIF
cdr3_nt: TGTGCTCTTGGGGAACTGGCCGGGTACCCGGGAGATAAACTCATCTTT

d_call: NA
clone_size: NA
v_call: TRDV1
j_call: TRDJ2
cdr3_aa: CALGELGTYRVLGLTAQLFF
cdr3_nt: TGTGCTCTTGGGGAACTAGGCACCTATCGCGTACTGGGCTTGACAGCACAACTCTTCTTT

d_call: TRDD3
clone_size: few
v_call: TRDV1
j_call: TRDJ1
cdr3_aa: CALGNEAYWGIHTDKLIF
cdr3_nt: TGTGCTCTTGGGAATGAAGCCTACTGGGGGATCCACACCGATAAACTCATCTTT

d_call: NA
clone_size: NA
v_call: TRDV2
j_call: TRDJ1
cdr3_aa: CACDPWIVTDKLIF
cdr3_nt: TGTGCCTGTGACCCTTGGATCGTTACCGATAAACTCATCTTT

d_call: TRDD3
clone_size: few
v_call: TRDV1
j_call: TRDJ1
cdr3_aa: CALGECQNRILGDRSTDKLIF
cdr3_nt: TGTGCTCTTGGGGAATGTCAGAACCGAATACTGGGGGATAGGAGCACCGATAAACTCATCTTT

d_call: NA
clone_size: NA
v_call: TRDV1
j_call: TRDJ1
cdr3_aa: CALGELGRDKLIF
cdr3_nt: TGTGCTCTTGGGGAACTTGGTCGCGATAAACTCATCTTT

d_call: NA
clone_size: few
v_call: TRDV1
j_call: TRDJ1
cdr3_aa: CALGKGPIVTDKLIF
cdr3_nt: TGTGCTCTTGGGAAAGGCCCCATAGTCACCGATAAACTCATCTTT

d_call: TRDD3
clone_size: NA
v_call: TRDV2
j_call: TRDJ1
cdr3_aa: CACDTEYWGIRKGLYTDKLIF
cdr3_nt: TGTGCCTGTGACACCGAGTACTGGGGGATACGGAAAGGGTTGTACACCGATAAACTCATCTTT

d_call: TRDD3
clone_size: NA
v_call: TRDV1
j_call: TRDJ1
cdr3_aa: CALGELFLLNWGNKLIF
cdr3_nt: TGTGCTCTTGGGGAATTGTTCCTACTGAACTGGGGGAACAAACTCATCTTT

d_call: TRDD3
clone_size: NA
v_call: TRDV1
j_call: TRDJ1
cdr3_aa: CALGELVRGISKLIF
cdr3_nt: TGTGCTCTTGGGGAACTAGTGCGGGGGATCTCTAAACTCATCTTT

d_call: TRDD3
clone_size: few
v_call: TRDV1
j_call: TRDJ1
cdr3_aa: CALGELTRGGGYAKLIF
cdr3_nt: TGTGCTCTTGGGGAACTGACCCGCGGTGGGGGATACGCGAAACTCATCTTT

d_call: TRDD3
clone_size: few
v_call: TRDV1
j_call: TRDJ1
cdr3_aa: CALGANIKPLLGDTPYTDKLIF
cdr3_nt: TGTGCTCTTGGGGCAAATATTAAACCCCTACTGGGGGATACCCCCTACACCGATAAACTCATCTTT

d_call: NA
clone_size: NA
v_call: TRDV1
j_call: TRDJ1
cdr3_aa: CALGDPVSTTDKLIF
cdr3_nt: TGTGCTCTTGGGGACCCTGTATCTACTACCGATAAACTCATCTTT

d_call: TRDD3
clone_size: few
v_call: TRDV1
j_call: TRDJ1
cdr3_aa: CALGERPTGGMAPYTDKLIF
cdr3_nt: TGTGCTCTTGGGGAAAGGCCTACTGGGGGGATGGCCCCTTACACCGATAAACTCATCTTT

d_call: TRDD3
clone_size: NA
v_call: TRDV1
j_call: TRDJ1
cdr3_aa: CALGELVGDTSDKLIF
cdr3_nt: TGTGCTCTTGGGGAACTGGTGGGGGATACCTCCGATAAACTCATCTTT

d_call: NA
clone_size: few
v_call: TRDV1
j_call: TRDJ1
cdr3_aa: CALGELGVTRYTDKLIF
cdr3_nt: TGTGCTCTTGGGGAACTGGGCGTTACTCGGTACACCGATAAACTCATCTTT

d_call: TRDD3
clone_size: few
v_call: TRDV1
j_call: TRDJ1
cdr3_aa: CALGELRPTGAGGYKLIF
cdr3_nt: TGTGCTCTTGGGGAACTTCGTCCTACAGGGGCTGGGGGATACAAACTCATCTTT

d_call: TRDD2
clone_size: few
v_call: TRDV1
j_call: TRDJ1
cdr3_aa: CALGVKSFLPQLTDKLIF
cdr3_nt: TGCGCTCTTGGGGTTAAGTCCTTCCTACCCCAACTAACCGATAAACTCATCTTT

d_call: TRDD2
clone_size: NA
v_call: TRDV1
j_call: TRDJ1
cdr3_aa: CALGEKTKGLPTRPSIKLIF
cdr3_nt: TGTGCTCTTGGGGAGAAAACCAAAGGCCTTCCTACCCGCCCGTCAATAAAACTCATCTTT

d_call: TRDD3
clone_size: NA
v_call: TRDV1
j_call: TRDJ1
cdr3_aa: CALGECDRPSYLGYVRPTDKLIF
cdr3_nt: TGTGCTCTTGGGGAATGTGACCGCCCGTCTTATCTAGGATACGTTAGGCCCACCGATAAACTCATCTTT

d_call: TRDD2
clone_size: NA
v_call: TRDV1
j_call: TRDJ1
cdr3_aa: CALGKSTQFLRITLYTDKLIF
cdr3_nt: TGTGCTCTTGGGAAGTCTACTCAATTCCTACGGATAACCCTGTACACCGATAAACTCATCTTT

d_call: TRDD3
clone_size: few
v_call: TRDV1
j_call: TRDJ1
cdr3_aa: CALGELCTGGYGPSDKLIF
cdr3_nt: TGTGCTCTTGGGGAACTATGTACTGGGGGATACGGGCCATCCGATAAACTCATCTTT

d_call: TRDD3
clone_size: NA
v_call: TRDV2
j_call: TRDJ1
cdr3_aa: CACDTSPVLGDTEGLIF
cdr3_nt: TGTGCCTGTGACACGTCTCCAGTACTGGGGGATACGGAGGGACTCATCTTT

d_call: TRDD3
clone_size: few
v_call: TRDV1
j_call: TRDJ1
cdr3_aa: CALGELGWGIPTDKLIF
cdr3_nt: TGTGCTCTTGGGGAACTAGGCTGGGGGATCCCCACCGATAAACTCATCTTT

d_call: TRDD2
clone_size: few
v_call: TRDV1
j_call: TRDJ1
cdr3_aa: CALGIQRKELPTIRYTPLNTDKLIF
cdr3_nt: TGTGCTCTTGGGATACAGAGGAAGGAGCTTCCTACGATAAGATACACTCCCTTAAACACCGATAAACTCATCTTT

d_call: NA
clone_size: NA
v_call: TRDV1
j_call: TRDJ1
cdr3_aa: CALGELTGLVLWGSAHTDKLIF
cdr3_nt: TGTGCTCTTGGGGAACTTACAGGCCTAGTCCTATGGGGCTCCGCACACACCGATAAACTCATCTTT

d_call: TRDD3
clone_size: NA
v_call: TRDV1
j_call: TRDJ1
cdr3_aa: CALGALFPKGRYWGIYTDKLIF
cdr3_nt: TGTGCTCTTGGGGCCCTGTTTCCTAAAGGGAGGTACTGGGGGATTTACACCGATAAACTCATCTTT